Sequencing of this TCR beta chain was carried out in a study of T cells expressing NK-cell markers. Study-wide background: HCMV serostatus: seven of eight sequenced donors positive, one negative.

Points from the study as a whole: Over 5 donors carried dominant NKG2C+ clonotypes that made up about 1.0-7.5% of their CD8+ T cells. Nothing established the HCMV specificity of expanded NKG2C+ T cell clones. There were a handful of donors in whom these clonotypes also led the CD3+CD56-NKG2C+ fraction.

TCRdb reprocessed the 5' RACE reads, keeping one entry per CDR3 protein, no DNA. The data include some 340,000 distinct CDR3 sequences; the top ten clones carry roughly 5.2%. Germline V CDR1 and CDR2: SGHTA, FQGNSA. This CDR3 comprises 14 residues. To note about this clonotype: Antigen specificity is unknown.

The chain has TRBV7-2 and TRBJ2-1. The origin of this receptor is a man aged 18 to 69 in good health. Sequencing was performed on blood T cells: a sorted CD56 or NKG2C T cell subset, CD4+ or CD8+ T cells, or bulk PBMC T cells (not recorded which). This CDR3 reads CASSLEASANEQFF.